Presented here are 18 T cell receptor beta chains from one specimen sequenced in a study of cytomegalovirus exposure and HLA in healthy donors listed by TCRdb under 2017. Library method: the immunoSEQ multiplex PCR assay. For the multiplex PCR, a mixture combining 60 forward primers for TCR Vbeta segments and 13 reverse primers for TCR Jbeta segments was used. TCRdb re-hosts the immuneACCESS table, in-frame sequences only. Its copies lack some clones; in the studies checked, an unresolved V gene accounts for under half of them, and the cause for the rest is not known. This sample is represented by 150,000 to 200,000 clones; approximately 80% of them were singletons. The ten largest clonotypes hold about 2.5% of the sample. The material sequenced was PBMCs. The source is a woman in her forties or fifties in good health and CMV-seronegative.

This chain uses TRBV6-6 with TRBJ1-5; 9 nucleotides agree with TRBD1. The CDR3 runs 15 residues. The ends lost 6 bases at V and 4 bases at J; junction bases unmatched: 7. CDR1 MNHNY and CDR2 SVGAGI come from the germline V gene (reference sequence). The CDR3: CASRETGTGNQPQHF. The CDR3 nucleotides read TGTGCCAGCAGAGAAACCGGGACAGGGAATCAGCCCCAGCATTTT.

This chain uses TRBV7-2 with TRBJ1-3, with D tentatively TRBD1 (5 bases). Germline CDR1 and CDR2: SGHTA and FQGNSA. The V and J ends lost 1 base and 2 bases respectively, with 18 bases between them. This CDR3 region has 18 residues. The chain's CDR3 is CASSLGKRTNRAGNTIYF. CDR3 sequence (DNA): TGTGCCAGCAGCTTAGGGAAAAGGACAAATCGAGCTGGAAACACCATATATTTT.

This clone was found a few times. This chain connects TRBV27 to TRBJ2-6; D is possibly TRBD2 (6 bases). The CDR3 loop spans 19 amino acids. The V gene lost 0 bases and the J gene lost 0 bases, with 15 bases spanning the gap. Germline lookup yields CDR1 MNHEY and CDR2 SMNVEV (reference sequence). The CDR3 loop is CASSLSGGVGSSGANVLTF. CDR3 sequence (DNA): TGTGCCAGCAGTTTATCGGGCGGGGTCGGGAGCTCTGGGGCCAACGTCCTGACTTTC. The entire variable domain, with the rest obtained from reference TRBV27 and TRBJ2-6, is as follows: EAQVTQNPRYLITVTGKKLTVTCSQNMNHEYMSWYRQDPGLGLRQIYYSMNVEVTDKGDVPEGYKVSRKEKRNFPLILESPSPNQTSLYFCASSLSGGVGSSGANVLTFGAGSRLTVL.

This clone was recorded a few times. The chain uses TRBV19 and TRBJ1-5; D is unclear. Germline V gene data show CDR1 as LNHDA and CDR2 as SQIVND (reference sequence). The CDR3 is made up of 15 amino acids. The V end was cut by 3 bases, the J end by 0 bases, with 9 bases between. CDR3 nucleotide sequence: TGTGCCAGTAGTATGTCGGGTTTTAGCAATCAGCCCCAGCATTTT. It translates to CASSMSGFSNQPQHF. Combining the CDR3 with reference TRBV19 and TRBJ1-5 gives the whole variable domain DGGITQSPKYLFRKEGQNVTLSCEQNLNHDAMYWYRQDPGQGLRLIYYSQIVNDFQKGDIAEGYSVSREKKESFPLTVTSAQKNPTAFYLCASSMSGFSNQPQHFGDGTRLSIL.

V and J are TRBV15 and TRBJ2-5, with 12 bases that match TRBD2. The J call may be mistaken, given a closer DNA end match to TRBJ2-7. CDR1 is LNHNV, CDR2 YYDKDF, per germline (reference sequence). CDR3 size: 16 residues. CDR3 residues: CATSRGLAGVPYEQYF. CDR3 DNA sequence: TGTGCCACCAGCAGAGGACTAGCGGGGGTACCCTACGAGCAGTACTTC.

The chain recombines TRBV18 with TRBJ1-2; D perhaps matches TRBD1 (6 bases). The germline V gene encodes CDR1 KGHSH and CDR2 LQKENI. Between the trimmed V and J ends, which lost 3 bases and 0 bases, there was a span of 14 bases. CDR3 length equals 16 residues. The CDR3 DNA sequence: TGTGCCAGCTCACCCCAGGGGCCCTCCTCTAACTATGGCTACACCTTC. It codes for CASSPQGPSSNYGYTF.

This clone was observed once. The CDR3 DNA reads as TGTGCCAGCAGCTTAGCTAGCGGGAGGGCCAATGAGCAGTTCTTC. Protein product: CASSLASGRANEQFF. This chain uses TRBV11-2 with TRBJ2-1, with 12 positions matching TRBD2. The CDR3 runs 15 residues. V shed 1 base and J 6 bases; nucleotides not matched to a gene: 1. Germline CDR1 SGHAT, CDR2 FQNNGV.

The CDR3 sequence: CASSPLSGHYNEQFF. The CDR3 DNA follows: TGCGCCAGCAGCCCGCTTAGCGGGCACTACAATGAGCAGTTCTTC. The rearrangement uses TRBV4-1 and TRBJ2-1; 7 bases line up with TRBD2. J was trimmed by 3 bases and V by 4 bases; bases with no gene match: 6. The CDR3 has 15 residues. Germline V gene data show CDR1 as MGHRA and CDR2 as YSYEKL.

This clone was seen a handful of times. This chain uses TRBV30 with TRBJ2-5, with TRBD1 as a possible D gene (5 bases). Trimming took off 4 bases at V and 2 bases at J, with 17 bases between the two ends. The CDR3 spans 15 residues. Per the germline V gene, CDR1 is GTSNPN and CDR2 is SVGIG (reference sequence). Here the CDR3 DNA reads TGTGCCTGGACCCCCCCCGGACAACCACAAGAGACCCAGTACTTC. Translated, it gives CAWTPPGQPQETQYF.

This chain links TRBV5-6 with TRBJ2-5, with D possibly TRBD2 on 6 matching bases. Germline V gene lookup returns CDR1 SGHDT and CDR2 YYEEEE. The CDR3 spans 14 residues. V was cut by 0 bases and J by 5 bases, with 11 bases left in between. The CDR3 here is CASSLAGGTETQYF. CDR3 coding DNA: TGTGCCAGCAGCTTGGCCGGAGGGACCGAGACCCAGTACTTC.

The rearrangement joins TRBV6-5 to TRBJ2-2; a weak D match, TRBD1 (6 bases). Trimming shortened V by 3 bases and J by 2 bases, and 10 bases separated the two germline ends. The CDR3 is made up of 15 amino acids. The germline gives CDR1 MNHEY, CDR2 SVGAGI. The CDR3 sequence: CASSYNRANTGELFF. The CDR3 nucleotides are TGTGCCAGCAGTTATAACAGGGCAAACACCGGGGAGCTGTTTTTT.

On this clone itself: Additional DNA sequences in this sample encode the identical CDR3. This chain uses TRBV4-3 with TRBJ1-6, with D uncertain. Germline CDR1 LGHNA, CDR2 YSLEER. The CDR3 has 18 residues. The V and J ends lost 2 bases and 7 bases respectively, with 21 bases between them. The CDR3 spells CASSQKTLDAGNNSPLHF. CDR3 DNA sequence: TGCGCCAGCAGCCAAAAAACTCTAGATGCGGGGAACAATTCACCCCTCCACTTT.

This chain uses TRBV5-4 with TRBJ2-5; D unclear. The CDR3 contains 12 residues. Germline CDR1 is SGHNT and CDR2 is YYREEE (reference sequence). Trimming stripped 4 bases from V and 5 bases from J, with 9 bases between. The CDR3 protein is CASSINPETQYF. Here the CDR3 DNA reads TGTGCCAGCAGCATTAATCCGGAGACCCAGTACTTC.

The rearrangement uses TRBV15 and TRBJ1-4, with 9 bases fitting TRBD1. The V gene's germline CDR1 is LNHNV and CDR2 YYDKDF (reference sequence). After removal of 0 bases from V and 8 bases from J, the junction contained 7 bases not matched to a gene. The CDR3 sequence is 16 residues long. This CDR3 reads CATSRDIGTGSEKLFF. CDR3 in DNA: TGTGCCACCAGCAGAGATATCGGGACAGGGAGCGAAAAACTGTTTTTT.

The chain recombines TRBV19 with TRBJ1-1; D is unclear. CDR3 size: 13 residues. Per the germline V gene, CDR1 is LNHDA and CDR2 is SQIVND (reference sequence). V was trimmed by 1 base and J by 1 base, leaving 4 bases between them. The CDR3 bases are TGTGCCAGTAGTATAGGAGGGAACACTGAAGCTTTCTTT. Residues: CASSIGGNTEAFF.

The chain has TRBV20-1 and TRBJ2-1; TRBD2 agrees at 7 bases. CDR3 length equals 10 residues. Germline V gene lookup returns CDR1 DFQATT and CDR2 SNEGSKA (reference sequence). The CDR3 spells CRAGGYEQFF. DNA for the CDR3: TGCAGGGCCGGGGGGTATGAGCAGTTCTTC.

The V and J genes are TRBV14 and TRBJ2-5; 8 nucleotides agree with TRBD2. This CDR3 has 15 residues. Germline CDR1 is SGHDN and CDR2 is FVKESK. J was trimmed by 7 bases and V by 4 bases; bases with no gene match: 11. CDR3 amino acids: CASSLQPRAGGTQYF. The CDR3 DNA sequence: TGTGCCAGCAGCCTACAACCTAGGGCGGGAGGGACCCAGTACTTC.

V and J are TRBV19 and TRBJ2-3; 11 bases fit TRBD2. V dropped 4 bases and J dropped 3; count of bases not matched to a gene: 9. Germline loops: CDR1 LNHDA, CDR2 SQIVND (reference sequence). This CDR3 is built from 17 residues. In DNA, the CDR3 is TGTGCCAGTAGTAATAAGGGACTAGCGGTTTTAACAGATACGCAGTATTTT. This encodes CASSNKGLAVLTDTQYF.